The present TCR beta chain was sequenced within a study of OX40 agonist ivuxolimab in advanced cancers. Study results and limitations: In CD8+ T cells, expanded clones were on average more numerous than in CD4+. Dose levels from 0.1 to 3.0 mg/kg saw CD4+ and CD8+ blood T cells expand clonally by week 6.

Some clones are missing from TCRdb's copy, which holds only in-frame ones; the method was immunoSEQ multiplex PCR. The sample includes tens of thousands of clones, around 81% of them seen just once. The germline V gene encodes CDR1 SGHTA and CDR2 FQGNSA. V was pared by 2 bases and J by 1 base, with 8 bases of the junction left unmatched. The CDR3 consists of 17 residues. A word on this clone: Its antigen is currently unknown.

The chain is built from TRBV7-2 and TRBJ1-1, with TRBD1 identical over 9 bases. The sequences come from CD4+ or CD8+ T cells sorted from blood, collected in a trial of the OX40 agonist ivuxolimab. This clonotype was obtained from an adult with an advanced solid tumor such as melanoma, head and neck, liver or kidney cancer. CDR3 loop: CASSLRAAGQGNTEAFF. CDR3 nucleotides: TGTGCCAGCAGCTTAAGGGCGGCGGGACAGGGGAACACTGAAGCTTTCTTT.